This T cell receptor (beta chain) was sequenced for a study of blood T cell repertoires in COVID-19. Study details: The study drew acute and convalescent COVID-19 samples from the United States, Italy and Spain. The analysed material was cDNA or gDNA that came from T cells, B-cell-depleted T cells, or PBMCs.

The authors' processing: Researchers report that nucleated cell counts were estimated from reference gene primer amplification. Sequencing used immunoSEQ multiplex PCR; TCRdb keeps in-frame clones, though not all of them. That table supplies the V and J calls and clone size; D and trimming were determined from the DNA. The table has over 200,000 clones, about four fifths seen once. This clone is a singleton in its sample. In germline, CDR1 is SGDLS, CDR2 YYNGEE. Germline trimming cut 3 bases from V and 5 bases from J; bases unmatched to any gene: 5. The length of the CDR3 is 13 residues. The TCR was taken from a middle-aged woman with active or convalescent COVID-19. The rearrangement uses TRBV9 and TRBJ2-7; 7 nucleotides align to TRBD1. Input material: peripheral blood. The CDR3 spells CASSARQGNEQYF. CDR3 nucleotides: TGTGCCAGCAGCGCAAGACAGGGAAACGAGCAGTACTTC. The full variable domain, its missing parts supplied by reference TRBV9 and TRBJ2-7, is DSGVTQTPKHLITATGQRVTLRCSPRSGDLSVYWYQQSLDQGLQFLIQYYNGEERAKGNILERFSAQQFPDLHSELNLSSLELGDSALYFCASSARQGNEQYFGPGTRLTVT.